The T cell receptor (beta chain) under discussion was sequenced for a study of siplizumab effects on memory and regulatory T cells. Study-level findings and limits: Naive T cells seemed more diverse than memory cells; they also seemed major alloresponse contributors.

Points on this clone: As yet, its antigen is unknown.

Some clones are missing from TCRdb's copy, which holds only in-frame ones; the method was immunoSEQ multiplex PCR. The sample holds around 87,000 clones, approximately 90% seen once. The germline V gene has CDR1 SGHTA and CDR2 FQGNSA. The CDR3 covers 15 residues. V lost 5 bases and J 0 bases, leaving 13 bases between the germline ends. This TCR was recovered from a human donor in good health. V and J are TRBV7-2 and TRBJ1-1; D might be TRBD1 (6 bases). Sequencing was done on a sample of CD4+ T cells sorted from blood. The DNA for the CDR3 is TGTGCCAGCAGCCTGGGGACACTTTTGAACACTGAAGCTTTCTTT. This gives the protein CASSLGTLLNTEAFF.